This T cell receptor (beta chain) appears in the sequencing data of a study of T-cell reconstitution after alpha-beta-depleted transplantation in children. This clonotype was seen repeatedly, ten times or more. Preparing the TCRbeta library involved the use of unique molecular identifiers. TCRdb independently ran MiXCR on the PCR reads; one entry per CDR3 protein. The data show nearly 200,000 distinct CDR3 sequences, 5.5% to 7% seen once. Between the trimmed V and J ends, which lost 3 bases and 4 bases, there was a span of 16 bases. Germline V CDR1 and CDR2: SQVTM, ANQGSEA. This CDR3 is 14 amino acids long.

V is TRBV29-1 and J is TRBJ2-7; D remains ambiguous. The sequenced sample was PBMCs, obtained before TCRalphabeta/CD19-depleted stem cell transplant. The receptor's source is a girl under two years old with combined immunodeficiency, due to receive a stem cell transplant. The CDR3 DNA reads as TGCAGCGTTGAGTACCAAGGAAGACCTTACGAGCAGTACTTC. Residues: CSVEYQGRPYEQYF.